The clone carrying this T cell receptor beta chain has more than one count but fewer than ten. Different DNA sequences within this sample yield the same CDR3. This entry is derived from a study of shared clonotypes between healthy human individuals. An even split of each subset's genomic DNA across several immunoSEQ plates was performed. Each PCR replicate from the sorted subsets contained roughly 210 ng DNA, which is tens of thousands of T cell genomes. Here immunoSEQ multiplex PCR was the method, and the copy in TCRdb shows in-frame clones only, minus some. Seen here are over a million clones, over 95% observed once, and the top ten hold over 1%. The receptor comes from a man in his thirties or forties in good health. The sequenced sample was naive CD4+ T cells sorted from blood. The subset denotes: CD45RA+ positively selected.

The CDR3: CASSPQGYEQYF. The CDR3 DNA is TGCGCCAGCAGCCCCCAGGGCTACGAGCAGTACTTC. This chain connects TRBV5-1 to TRBJ2-7, with D possibly being TRBD1 (5 bases). Per germline, CDR1 SGHRS and CDR2 YFSETQ. With 4 bases removed from V and 3 bases from J, the gap between germline ends came to 8 bases. The CDR3 totals 12 residues.